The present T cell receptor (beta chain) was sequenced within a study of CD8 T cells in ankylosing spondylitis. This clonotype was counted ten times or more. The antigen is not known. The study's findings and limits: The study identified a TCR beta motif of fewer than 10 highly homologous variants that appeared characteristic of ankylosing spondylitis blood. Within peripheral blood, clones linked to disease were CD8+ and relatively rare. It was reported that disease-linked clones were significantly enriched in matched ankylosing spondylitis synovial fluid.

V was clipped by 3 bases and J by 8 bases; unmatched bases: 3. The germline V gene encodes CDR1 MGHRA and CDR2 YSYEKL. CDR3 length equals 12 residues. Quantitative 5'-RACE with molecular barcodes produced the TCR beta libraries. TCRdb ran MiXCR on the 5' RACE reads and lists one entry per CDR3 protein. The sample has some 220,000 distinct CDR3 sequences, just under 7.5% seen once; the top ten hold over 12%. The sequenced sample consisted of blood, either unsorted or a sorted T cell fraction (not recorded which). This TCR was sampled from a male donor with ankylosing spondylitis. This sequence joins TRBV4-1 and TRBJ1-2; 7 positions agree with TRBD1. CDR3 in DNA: TGCGCCAGCAGCCAGGGACAGCTGGGCTACACCTTC. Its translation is CASSQGQLGYTF.